This T cell receptor (beta chain) was recorded in a study of blood T cell repertoires in COVID-19. This CDR3 is 17 amino acids long. The germline gives CDR1 LGHNA, CDR2 YSLEER. Trimming cost V 1 base and J 0 bases; bases outside gene matches: 9. Data came from immunoSEQ multiplex PCR; TCRdb stores just in-frame clones and leaves some out. The data hold some 670,000 clones, with approximately 90% observed a single time. This clonotype was sampled from a woman between 18 and 30 years old with acute or convalescent COVID-19. This chain links TRBV4-3 with TRBJ2-7; TRBD2 agrees at 7 bases. The sample consisted of peripheral blood. The DNA of the CDR3 is TGCGCCAGCAGCCAAGGGGGGGTTGGCGGGGGCTCCTACGAGCAGTACTTC. Protein sequence: CASSQGGVGGGSYEQYF.